This T cell receptor beta chain was captured in a study of control samples from healthy donors and cancer patients. With V trimmed by 2 bases and J by 0 bases, 3 bases remained unmatched. CDR1 is WNHNN and CDR2 is SYGVQD in the germline V gene (reference sequence). The length of the CDR3 is 15 residues. Using immunoSEQ multiplex PCR, the repertoire was profiled, and TCRdb retains in-frame clones only, with some absent. The sample comprises about 270,000 clones, roughly four fifths of which are singletons, and 10% to 15% rests with the top ten. The TCR was taken from a woman in her fifties or sixties with lung cancer. The chain has TRBV10-1 and TRBJ1-1, with 7 bases matching TRBD1. Material for sequencing was PBMCs. CDR3 sequence: CASSELRGLNTEAFF. CDR3 in DNA: TGCGCCAGCAGTGAGCTGAGGGGGCTGAACACTGAAGCTTTCTTT.